This entry lists 8 T cell receptor beta chains sequenced from one sample in a study of blood T cell repertoires in COVID-19. The repertoire was sequenced with immunoSEQ multiplex PCR; TCRdb's copy has only in-frame clones and lacks some. The sample includes 200,000 to 250,000 clones, less than 85% of them seen just once. The sample comprised peripheral blood. All receptors derive from a woman in her seventies with acute or convalescent COVID-19.

This rearrangement joins TRBV5-6 to TRBJ1-5; tentative D call: TRBD1 (5 bases). Germline CDR1 and CDR2: SGHDT and YYEEEE. Trimming left V 4 bases short and J 3 bases short, with 20 bases between. This CDR3 comprises 17 residues. The CDR3 DNA reads TGTGCCAGCAGCAGGAGGGGAAAGACAGATAACAATCAGCCCCAGCATTTT. It translates to CASSRRGKTDNNQPQHF.

The V call is TRBV2, the J call TRBJ1-2; D unresolved. Germline CDR1 is SNHLY and CDR2 is FYNNEI. The CDR3 runs 15 residues. V was cut by 6 bases and J by 4 bases, with 18 bases left in between. CDR3 amino acids: CASRKQSATIYGYTF. The CDR3 DNA sequence: TGTGCCAGCAGAAAACAGTCCGCGACTATCTATGGCTACACCTTC.

In its sample, this clone was seen a few times. The chain carries TRBV7-9 and TRBJ2-1; 7 bases are a match to TRBD2. From germline, CDR1 is SEHNR and CDR2 FQNEAQ (reference sequence). The V and J ends lost 1 base and 7 bases, in that order; junction bases with no gene match: 4. This CDR3 region has 14 residues. This CDR3 is CASSLVKRDNEQFF. DNA for the CDR3: TGTGCCAGCAGCTTAGTTAAGCGGGATAATGAGCAGTTCTTC.

The chain has TRBV11-3 and TRBJ2-1, with 12 bases identical to TRBD1. V gave up 3 bases and J gave up 7 bases; unmatched junction bases: 7. This CDR3 comprises 16 residues. In germline, CDR1 is SGHNT, CDR2 YENEEA. CDR3 DNA sequence: TGTGCCAGCAGCTTCGCCGGGACAGGGGGCGGGAATGAGCAGTTCTTC. This encodes CASSFAGTGGGNEQFF.

The chain uses TRBV30 and TRBJ2-1; 7 bases are a match to TRBD2. Per the germline V gene, CDR1 is GTSNPN and CDR2 is SVGIG (reference sequence). V lost 0 bases and J lost 7; bases outside the gene matches: 6. The CDR3 is made up of 14 amino acids. The CDR3 nucleotides read TGTGCCTGGAGTGTGGGGCGGGGGTATAATGAGCAGTTCTTC. Its protein product is CAWSVGRGYNEQFF.

J is TRBJ2-2 and V is TRBV19; possibly TRBD1 for D (6 bases). The CDR3 is 14 residues long. Germline CDR1 and CDR2: LNHDA and SQIVND (reference sequence). V lost 7 bases to trimming and J lost 5 bases, with 14 bases between them. CDR3 loop: CASNGGWGTGELFF. CDR3 in DNA: TGTGCCAGTAATGGGGGCTGGGGAACCGGGGAGCTGTTTTTT.

The V and J genes are TRBV4-2 and TRBJ2-1; 9 bases fit TRBD2. CDR1 and CDR2 (germline): LGHNA, YNFKEQ. The length of the CDR3 is 16 residues. J was trimmed by 4 bases and V by 1 base; bases with no gene match: 5. CDR3 residues: CASSQVGGGAYNEQFF. The CDR3 DNA reads TGTGCCAGCAGCCAAGTAGGCGGGGGGGCTTACAATGAGCAGTTCTTC.

The count of this clone is one. The V call is TRBV14, the J call TRBJ2-3, with D perhaps TRBD1 (5 bases). Trimming took 4 bases from V and 0 from J, leaving 11 bases between them. Germline assignment: CDR1 SGHDN and CDR2 FVKESK. The CDR3 extends over 15 amino acids. The DNA for the CDR3 is TGTGCCAGCAGCCGTGTTGGGGCTAGCACAGATACGCAGTATTTT. Its translation is CASSRVGASTDTQYF. The full variable domain, completed using reference TRBV14 and TRBJ2-3, is EAGVTQFPSHSVIEKGQTVTLRCDPISGHDNLYWYRRVMGKEIKFLLHFVKESKQDESGMPNNRFLAERTGGTYSTLKVQPAELEDSGVYFCASSRVGASTDTQYFGPGTRLTVL.